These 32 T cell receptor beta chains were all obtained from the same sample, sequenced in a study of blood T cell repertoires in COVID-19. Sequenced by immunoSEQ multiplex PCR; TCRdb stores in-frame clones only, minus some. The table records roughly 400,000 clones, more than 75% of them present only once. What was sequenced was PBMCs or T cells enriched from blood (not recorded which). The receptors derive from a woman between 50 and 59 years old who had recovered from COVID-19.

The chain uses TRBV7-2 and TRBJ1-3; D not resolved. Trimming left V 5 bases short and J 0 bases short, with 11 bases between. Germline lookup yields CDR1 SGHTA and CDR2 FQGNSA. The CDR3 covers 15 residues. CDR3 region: CASSTPRLSGNTIYF. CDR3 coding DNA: TGTGCCAGCAGCACTCCCAGGCTCTCTGGAAACACCATATATTTT.

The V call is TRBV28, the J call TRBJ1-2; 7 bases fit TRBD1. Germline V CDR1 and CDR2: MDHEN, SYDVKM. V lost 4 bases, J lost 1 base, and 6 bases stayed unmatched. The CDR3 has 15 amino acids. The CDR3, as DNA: TGTGCCAGCAGTTCTGCCGGGACAGTTAACTATGGCTACACCTTC. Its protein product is CASSSAGTVNYGYTF.

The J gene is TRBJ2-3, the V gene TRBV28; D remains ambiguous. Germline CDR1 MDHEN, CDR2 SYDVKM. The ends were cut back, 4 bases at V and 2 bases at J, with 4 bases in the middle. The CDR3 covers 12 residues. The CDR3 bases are TGTGCCAGCAGTTCAAACACAGATACGCAGTATTTT. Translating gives CASSSNTDTQYF.

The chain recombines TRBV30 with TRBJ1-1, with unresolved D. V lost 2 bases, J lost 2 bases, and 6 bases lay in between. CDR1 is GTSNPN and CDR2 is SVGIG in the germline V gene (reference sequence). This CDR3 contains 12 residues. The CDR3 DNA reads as TGTGCCTGGAGTCCTACTAACACTGAAGCTTTCTTT. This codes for CAWSPTNTEAFF.

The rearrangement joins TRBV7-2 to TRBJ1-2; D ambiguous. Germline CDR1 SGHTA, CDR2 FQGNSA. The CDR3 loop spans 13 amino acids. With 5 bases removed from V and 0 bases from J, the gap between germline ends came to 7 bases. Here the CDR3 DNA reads TGTGCCAGCAGCGTAAATACTAACTATGGCTACACCTTC. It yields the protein CASSVNTNYGYTF.

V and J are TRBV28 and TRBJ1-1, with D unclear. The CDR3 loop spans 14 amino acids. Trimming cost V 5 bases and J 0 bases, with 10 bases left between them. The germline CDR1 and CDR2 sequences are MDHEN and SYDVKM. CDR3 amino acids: CASSTTVMNTEAFF. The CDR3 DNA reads TGTGCCAGCAGTACCACAGTAATGAACACTGAAGCTTTCTTT.

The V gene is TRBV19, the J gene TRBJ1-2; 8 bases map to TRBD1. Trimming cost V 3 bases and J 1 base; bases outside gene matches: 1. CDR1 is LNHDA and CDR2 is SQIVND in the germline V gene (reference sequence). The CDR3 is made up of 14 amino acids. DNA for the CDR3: TGTGCCAGTAGTATGGACAGGGTTAACTATGGCTACACCTTC. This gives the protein CASSMDRVNYGYTF.

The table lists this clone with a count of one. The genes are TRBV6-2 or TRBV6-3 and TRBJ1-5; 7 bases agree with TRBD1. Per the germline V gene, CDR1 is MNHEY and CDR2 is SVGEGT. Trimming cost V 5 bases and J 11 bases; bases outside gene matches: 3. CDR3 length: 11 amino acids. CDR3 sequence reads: CASSQGQAQHF. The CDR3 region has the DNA TGTGCCAGCAGTCAAGGACAGGCCCAGCATTTT.

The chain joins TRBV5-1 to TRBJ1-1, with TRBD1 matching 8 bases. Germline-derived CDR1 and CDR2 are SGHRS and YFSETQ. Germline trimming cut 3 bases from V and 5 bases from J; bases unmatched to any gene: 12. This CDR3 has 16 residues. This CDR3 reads CASSSIGRTGRTEAFF. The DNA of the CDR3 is TGCGCCAGCAGCTCGATAGGACGGACAGGGCGGACTGAAGCTTTCTTT.

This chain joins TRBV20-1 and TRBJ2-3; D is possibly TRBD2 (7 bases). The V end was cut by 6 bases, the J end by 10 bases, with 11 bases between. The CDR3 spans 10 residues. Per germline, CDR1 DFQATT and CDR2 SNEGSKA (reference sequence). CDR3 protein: CSAEGGSQYF. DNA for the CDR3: TGCAGTGCCGAGGGGGGGTCGCAGTATTTT.

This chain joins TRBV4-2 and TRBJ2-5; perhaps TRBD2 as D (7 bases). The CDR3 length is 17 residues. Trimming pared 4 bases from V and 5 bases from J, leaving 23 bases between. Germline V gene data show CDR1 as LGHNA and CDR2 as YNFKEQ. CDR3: CASSPRVSGGLGETQYF. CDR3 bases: TGTGCCAGCAGCCCAAGGGTTTCGGGGGGCCTTGGGGAGACCCAGTACTTC.

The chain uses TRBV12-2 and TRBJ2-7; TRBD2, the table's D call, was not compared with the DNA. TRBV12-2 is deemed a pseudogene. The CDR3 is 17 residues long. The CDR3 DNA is TGTGCAAGTCGCCCGGAAGAGGTAGCGGGGGTTTCGTACGAGCAGTACTTC. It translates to CASRPEEVAGVSYEQYF.

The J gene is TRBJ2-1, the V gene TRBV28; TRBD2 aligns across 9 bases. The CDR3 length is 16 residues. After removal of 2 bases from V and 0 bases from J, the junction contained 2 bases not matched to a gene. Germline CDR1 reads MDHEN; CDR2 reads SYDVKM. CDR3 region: CASSLAGGHSYNEQFF. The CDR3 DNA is TGTGCCAGCAGTTTAGCGGGGGGGCACTCCTACAATGAGCAGTTCTTC.

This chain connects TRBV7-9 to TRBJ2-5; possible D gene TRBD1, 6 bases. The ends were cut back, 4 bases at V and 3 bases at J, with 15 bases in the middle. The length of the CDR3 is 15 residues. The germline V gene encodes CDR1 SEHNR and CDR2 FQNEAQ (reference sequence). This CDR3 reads CASSSGAGRKETQYF. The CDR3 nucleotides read TGTGCCAGCAGCTCAGGGGCAGGTAGAAAAGAGACCCAGTACTTC.

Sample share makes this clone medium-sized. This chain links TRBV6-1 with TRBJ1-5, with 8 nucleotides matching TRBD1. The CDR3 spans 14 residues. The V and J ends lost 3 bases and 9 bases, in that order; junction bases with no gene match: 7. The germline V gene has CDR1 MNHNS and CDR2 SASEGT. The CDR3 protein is CASSDEQGVRPQHF. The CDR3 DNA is TGTGCCAGCAGTGATGAACAGGGGGTGAGGCCCCAGCATTTT.

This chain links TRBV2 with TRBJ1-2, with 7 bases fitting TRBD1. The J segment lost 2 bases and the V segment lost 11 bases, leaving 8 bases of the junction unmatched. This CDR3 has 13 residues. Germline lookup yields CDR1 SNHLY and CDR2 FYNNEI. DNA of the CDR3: TGTGCCGCAAGGGACAGATCAAACTATGGCTACACCTTC. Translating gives CAARDRSNYGYTF.

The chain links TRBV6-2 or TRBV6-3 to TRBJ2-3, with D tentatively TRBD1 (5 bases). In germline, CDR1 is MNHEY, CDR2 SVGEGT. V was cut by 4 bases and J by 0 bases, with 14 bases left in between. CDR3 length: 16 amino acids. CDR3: CASSSLTETSTDTQYF. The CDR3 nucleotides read TGTGCCAGCAGTTCCCTGACAGAGACTAGCACAGATACGCAGTATTTT.

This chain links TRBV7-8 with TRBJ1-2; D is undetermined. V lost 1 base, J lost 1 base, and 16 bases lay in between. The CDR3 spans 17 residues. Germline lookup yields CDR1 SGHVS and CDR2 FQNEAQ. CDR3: CASSLGSLQNYNYGYTF. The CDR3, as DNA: TGTGCCAGCAGCTTAGGGAGTTTGCAGAACTATAACTATGGCTACACCTTC.

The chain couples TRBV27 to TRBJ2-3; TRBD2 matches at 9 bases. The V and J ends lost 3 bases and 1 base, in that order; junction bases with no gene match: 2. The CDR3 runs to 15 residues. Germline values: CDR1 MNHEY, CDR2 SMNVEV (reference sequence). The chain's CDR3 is CASSLAGGGTDTQYF. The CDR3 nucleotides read TGTGCCAGCAGTTTGGCGGGGGGGGGCACAGATACGCAGTATTTT.

CDR3 in amino acids: CASSPPGREAPLHF. In DNA form, the CDR3 reads TGTGCCAGCAGCCCGCCGGGCAGGGAGGCACCCCTCCACTTT. The chain joins TRBV11-1 to TRBJ1-6, with D perhaps matching TRBD1 (5 bases). The germline CDR1 and CDR2 sequences are SGHAT and FQDESV (reference sequence). Trimming shortened V by 5 bases and J by 11 bases, and 16 bases separated the two germline ends. The CDR3 extends over 14 amino acids.

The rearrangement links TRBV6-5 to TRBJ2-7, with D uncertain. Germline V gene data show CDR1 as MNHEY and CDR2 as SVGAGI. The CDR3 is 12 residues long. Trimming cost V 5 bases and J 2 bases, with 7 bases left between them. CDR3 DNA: TGTGCCAGCAGTAATCCAGCCTACGAGCAGTACTTC. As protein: CASSNPAYEQYF.

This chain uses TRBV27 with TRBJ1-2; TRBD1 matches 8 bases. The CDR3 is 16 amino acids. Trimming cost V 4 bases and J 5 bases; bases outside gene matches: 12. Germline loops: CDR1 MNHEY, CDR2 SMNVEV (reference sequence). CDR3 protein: CASSSTSQGATYGYTF. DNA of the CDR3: TGTGCCAGCAGTTCCACGTCTCAGGGGGCGACGTATGGCTACACCTTC.

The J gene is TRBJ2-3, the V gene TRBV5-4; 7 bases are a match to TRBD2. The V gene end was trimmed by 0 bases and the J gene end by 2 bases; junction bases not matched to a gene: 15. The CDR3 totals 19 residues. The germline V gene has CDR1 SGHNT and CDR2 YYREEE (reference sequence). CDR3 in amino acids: CASSLEGALRGENTDTQYF. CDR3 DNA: TGTGCCAGCAGCTTGGAGGGAGCCCTTCGGGGGGAAAACACAGATACGCAGTATTTT. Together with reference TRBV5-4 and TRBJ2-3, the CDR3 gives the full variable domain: ETGVTQSPTHLIKTRGQQVTLRCSSQSGHNTVSWYQQALGQGPQFIFQYYREEENGRGNFPPRFSGLQFPNYSSELNVNALELDDSALYLCASSLEGALRGENTDTQYFGPGTRLTVL.

DNA for the CDR3: TGTGCCAGCGAAGAGGGACAAAGCTATGGCTACACCTTC. Its protein is CASEEGQSYGYTF. The genes are TRBV6-5 and TRBJ1-2; weak D call: TRBD1 (6 bases). The CDR3 extends over 13 amino acids. Trimming removed 8 bases at V and 4 bases at J, with 14 bases between. CDR1 is MNHEY and CDR2 is SVGAGI in the germline V gene.

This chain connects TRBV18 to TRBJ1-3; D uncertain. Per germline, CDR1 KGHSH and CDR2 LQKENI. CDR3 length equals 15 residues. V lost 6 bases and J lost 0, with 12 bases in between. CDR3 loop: CASSLSEFSGNTIYF. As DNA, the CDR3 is TGTGCCAGCTCGCTAAGCGAGTTCTCTGGAAACACCATATATTTT.

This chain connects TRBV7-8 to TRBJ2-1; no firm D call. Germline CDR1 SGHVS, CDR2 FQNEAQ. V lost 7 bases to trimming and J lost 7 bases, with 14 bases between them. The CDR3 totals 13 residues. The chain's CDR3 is CASTAEVLNEQFF. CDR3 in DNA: TGTGCCAGCACCGCAGAGGTGCTGAATGAGCAGTTCTTC.

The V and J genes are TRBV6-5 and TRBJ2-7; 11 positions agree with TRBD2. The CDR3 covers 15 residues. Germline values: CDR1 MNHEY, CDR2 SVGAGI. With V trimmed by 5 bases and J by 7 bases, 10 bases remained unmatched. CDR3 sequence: CASSKPGLAVWEQYF. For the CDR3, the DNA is TGTGCCAGCAGTAAACCGGGACTAGCGGTCTGGGAGCAGTACTTC.

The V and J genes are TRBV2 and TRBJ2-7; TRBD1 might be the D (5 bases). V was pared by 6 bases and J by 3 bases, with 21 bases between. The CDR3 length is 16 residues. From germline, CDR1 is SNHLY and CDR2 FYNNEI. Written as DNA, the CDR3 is TGTGCCAGCAGGGCTACAGGTTTGCACACCGACTACGAGCAGTACTTC. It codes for CASRATGLHTDYEQYF.

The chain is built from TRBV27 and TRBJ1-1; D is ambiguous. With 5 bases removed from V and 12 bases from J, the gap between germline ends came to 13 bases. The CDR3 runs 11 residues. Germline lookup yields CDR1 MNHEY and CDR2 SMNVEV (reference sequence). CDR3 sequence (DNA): TGTGCCAGCAGTACCCGTATCGAGTCTTTCTTT. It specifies CASSTRIESFF.

CDR3 DNA: TGTGCCAGCAGCTGGGACAGCTACAATGAGCAGTTCTTC. Encoded protein: CASSWDSYNEQFF. The rearrangement links TRBV11-3 to TRBJ2-1, with 7 bases lining up with TRBD1. V dropped 4 bases and J dropped 3; count of bases not matched to a gene: 0. Looked up from germline, CDR1 is SGHNT and CDR2 is YENEEA. The CDR3 runs 13 residues. The entire variable domain, with the rest obtained from reference TRBV11-3 and TRBJ2-1, is as follows: EAGVVQSPRYKIIEKKQPVAFWCNPISGHNTLYWYLQNLGQGPELLIRYENEEAVDDSQLPKDRFSAERLKGVDSTLKIQPAELGDSAVYLCASSWDSYNEQFFGPGTRLTVL.

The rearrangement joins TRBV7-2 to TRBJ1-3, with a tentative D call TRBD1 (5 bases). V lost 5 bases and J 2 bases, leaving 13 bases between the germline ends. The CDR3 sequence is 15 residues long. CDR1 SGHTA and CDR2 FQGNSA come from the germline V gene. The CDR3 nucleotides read TGTGCCAGCAGCCATCCCGCAGGGACTGGAAACACCATATATTTT. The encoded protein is CASSHPAGTGNTIYF. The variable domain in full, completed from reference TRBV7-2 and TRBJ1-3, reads GAGVSQSPSNKVTEKGKDVELRCDPISGHTALYWYRQSLGQGLEFLIYFQGNSAPDKSGLPSDRFSAERTGGSVSTLTIQRTQQEDSAVYLCASSHPAGTGNTIYFGEGSWLTVV.

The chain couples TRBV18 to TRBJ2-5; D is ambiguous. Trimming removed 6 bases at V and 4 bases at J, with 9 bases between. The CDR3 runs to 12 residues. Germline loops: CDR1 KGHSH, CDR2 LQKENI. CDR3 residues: CASSLAGETQYF. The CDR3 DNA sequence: TGTGCCAGCTCCTTAGCTGGAGAGACCCAGTACTTC.